The 13 T cell receptor beta chains in this list originate from one sample, sequenced in a study of blood T cells in healthy people across ages. Primed by a sample-barcoded 5' primer and a J-beta primer mix, a second PCR proceeded for 7 to 11 cycles. TCRdb reprocessed the 5' RACE reads via MiXCR and lists one record per CDR3 protein. The table lists around 870,000 distinct CDR3 sequences, under 35% of them singletons. The specimen was blood. These receptors came from a woman older than 75 in good health.

A few counts support this clonotype. This chain links TRBV5-1 with TRBJ2-1; 12 nucleotides agree with TRBD1. With V trimmed by 1 base and J by 8 bases, 4 bases remained unmatched. CDR1 is SGHRS and CDR2 is YFSETQ in the germline V gene. The length of the CDR3 is 15 residues. CDR3 nucleotides: TGCGCCAGCAGCTTGATGGGACAGGGGGCCCATGAGCAGTTCTTC. It translates to CASSLMGQGAHEQFF.

V usage is TRBV21-1 and J usage is TRBJ2-5; the table's D call of TRBD2 was not tested on the DNA. TRBV21-1 represents a pseudogene. CDR3 length: 16 amino acids. The DNA of the CDR3 is TGTGCCAGCAGCACCGCTAGCGGGGGGCCATACAATGAGCAGTACTTC. Translation gives CASSTASGGPYNEQYF.

As for this clonotype: Since a much larger clone is just one base distant, this may be a read error. This chain uses TRBV7-9 with TRBJ2-7; TRBD1 matches 11 bases. V was clipped by 10 bases and J by 12 bases; unmatched bases: 17. In germline, CDR1 is SEHNR, CDR2 FQNEAQ (reference sequence). CDR3 length: 14 residues. CDR3 nucleotide sequence: TGTGCCATTCCTGGGACAGGGGGGCAAGAGACCCGGTACTTC. It is translated as CAIPGTGGQETRYF.

This clonotype was seen many times. The gene calls are TRBV27 and TRBJ2-3, with D maybe TRBD2 (7 bases). The CDR3 consists of 13 residues. Trimming stripped 8 bases from V and 4 bases from J, with 13 bases between. The germline V gene encodes CDR1 MNHEY and CDR2 SMNVEV (reference sequence). Here the CDR3 reads CASGGGPPDTQYF. The CDR3 DNA follows: TGTGCCAGCGGGGGGGGCCCCCCAGATACGCAGTATTTT.

This clonotype was seen only a few times. This is likely a read error, given that the CDR3 carries no conserved phenylalanine or tryptophan at its end. The chain has TRBV12-3 or TRBV12-4 and TRBJ1-5; the D is unclear. The V end lost 2 bases, the J end lost 5 bases, and 7 bases lay between the germline ends. This CDR3 is built from 13 residues. The CDR3, as DNA: TGTGCCAGCAGTTTATCGCGGGATCAGCCCCAGCATTGT. It codes for CASSLSRDQPQHC.

At least ten counts were recorded for this clonotype. This chain joins TRBV5-1 and TRBJ2-7, with 8 nucleotides matching TRBD2. The CDR3 has 17 amino acids. The germline V gene encodes CDR1 SGHRS and CDR2 YFSETQ. Trimming at V came to 0 bases and at J to 0 bases, leaving 8 bases not matched to a gene. Written as DNA, the CDR3 is TGCGCCAGCAGCTTGGGGCCGGCAGCGGGGGCCTCCTACGAGCAGTACTTC. This encodes CASSLGPAAGASYEQYF.

Ten or more counts support this clonotype. The chain uses TRBV20-1 and TRBJ2-5; no firm D call. The V and J ends lost 3 bases and 2 bases respectively, with 10 bases between them. This CDR3 contains 13 residues. Per the germline V gene, CDR1 is DFQATT and CDR2 is SNEGSKA (reference sequence). CDR3 residues: CSAREGNQETQYF. CDR3 nucleotide sequence: TGCAGTGCTAGGGAAGGGAATCAAGAGACCCAGTACTTC.

The chain couples TRBV20-1 to TRBJ1-2, with D perhaps matching TRBD1 (5 bases). The CDR3 contains 13 residues. Germline CDR1 DFQATT, CDR2 SNEGSKA (reference sequence). Between the trimmed V and J ends, which lost 0 bases and 6 bases, there was a span of 11 bases. CDR3 in DNA: TGCAGTGCTAGAGAGAGGCAGGGTGATGGCTACACCTTC. Residues: CSARERQGDGYTF.

The V gene is TRBV11-2, the J gene TRBJ1-4; D may be TRBD1 (5 bases). Between the trimmed V and J ends, which lost 4 bases and 5 bases, there was a span of 17 bases. The germline CDR1 and CDR2 sequences are SGHAT and FQNNGV. The CDR3 sequence is 16 residues long. The CDR3 nucleotides are TGTGCCAGCAGCTCCTGGATAAGGGGAAACAATGAAAAACTGTTTTTT. Translating it yields CASSSWIRGNNEKLFF.

As regards this clonotype: A much larger clonotype is one base distant, so this may be a read error. The genes are TRBV7-2 and TRBJ1-4; 7 bases match TRBD1. Germline CDR1 and CDR2: SGHTA and FQGNSA. This CDR3 is 13 amino acids long. The CDR3 here is CASSLQGVEKRFF. CDR3 nucleotides: TGTGCCAGCAGCTTACAGGGGGTTGAAAAACGGTTTTTT.

This clonotype was found many times. V and J are TRBV7-2 and TRBJ2-3; D is ambiguous. Looked up from germline, CDR1 is SGHTA and CDR2 is FQGNSA. V lost 5 bases, J lost 3 bases, and 6 bases lay in between. The CDR3 contains 12 residues. This chain's CDR3 is CASSTDTDTQYF. In DNA form, the CDR3 reads TGTGCCAGCAGCACCGATACAGATACGCAGTATTTT.

This clonotype has ten or more counts. The chain joins TRBV9 to TRBJ2-1; 7 bases agree with TRBD1. The germline CDR1 and CDR2 sequences are SGDLS and YYNGEE. V gave up 0 bases and J gave up 8 bases; unmatched junction bases: 11. CDR3 size: 16 residues. The DNA of the CDR3 is TGTGCCAGCAGCGTAGCAATACAGGGGCGTAGGGATGAGCAGTTCTTC. Encoded protein: CASSVAIQGRRDEQFF.

This clonotype has at least ten counts. Here the CDR3 DNA reads TGTGCCAGCAGCTTACCGGGACACGGCTATGGCTACACCTTC. Amino acids: CASSLPGHGYGYTF. The chain is built from TRBV7-2 and TRBJ1-2; D is perhaps TRBD1 (6 bases). The CDR3 runs to 14 residues. Trimming pared 2 bases from V and 4 bases from J, leaving 11 bases between. Germline CDR1 is SGHTA and CDR2 is FQGNSA.